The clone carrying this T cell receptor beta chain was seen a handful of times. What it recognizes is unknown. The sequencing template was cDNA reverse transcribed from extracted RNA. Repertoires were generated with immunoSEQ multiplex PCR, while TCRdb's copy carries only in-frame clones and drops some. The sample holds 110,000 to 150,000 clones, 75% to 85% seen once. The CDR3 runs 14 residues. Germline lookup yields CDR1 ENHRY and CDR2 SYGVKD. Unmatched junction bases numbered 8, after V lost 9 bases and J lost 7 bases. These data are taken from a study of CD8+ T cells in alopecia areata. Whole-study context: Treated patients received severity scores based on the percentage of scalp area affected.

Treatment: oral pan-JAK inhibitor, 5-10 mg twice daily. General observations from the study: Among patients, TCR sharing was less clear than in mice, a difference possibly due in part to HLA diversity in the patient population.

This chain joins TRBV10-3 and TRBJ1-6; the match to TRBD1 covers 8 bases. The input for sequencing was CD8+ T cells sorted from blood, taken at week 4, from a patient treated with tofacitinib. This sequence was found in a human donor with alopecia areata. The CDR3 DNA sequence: TGTGCCATTGCCGGACAGGGTATGAATTCACCCCTCCACTTT. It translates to CAIAGQGMNSPLHF.